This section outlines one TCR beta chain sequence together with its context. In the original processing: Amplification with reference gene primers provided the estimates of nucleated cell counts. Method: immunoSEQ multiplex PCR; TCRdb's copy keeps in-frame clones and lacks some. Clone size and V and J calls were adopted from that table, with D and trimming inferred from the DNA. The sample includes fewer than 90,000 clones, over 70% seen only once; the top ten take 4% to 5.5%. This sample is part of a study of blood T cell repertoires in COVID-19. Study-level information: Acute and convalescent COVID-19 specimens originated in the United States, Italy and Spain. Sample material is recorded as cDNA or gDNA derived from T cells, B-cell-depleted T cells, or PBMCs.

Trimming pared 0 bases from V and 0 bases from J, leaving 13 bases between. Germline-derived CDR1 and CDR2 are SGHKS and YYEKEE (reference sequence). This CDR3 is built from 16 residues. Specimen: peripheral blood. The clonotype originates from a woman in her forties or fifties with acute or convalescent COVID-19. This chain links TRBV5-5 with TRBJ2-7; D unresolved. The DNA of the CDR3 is TGTGCCAGCAGCTTGGAATTGGCAGTGGTCTCCTACGAGCAGTACTTC. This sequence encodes CASSLELAVVSYEQYF.